This T cell receptor beta chain was sequenced for a study of blood T cell repertoires in COVID-19. Sequencing was performed with immunoSEQ multiplex PCR; in TCRdb, only in-frame clones are kept and a portion is missing. The sample includes 20,000 to 25,000 clones, 80% to 85% of them seen just once. The CDR3 is 14 residues long. V dropped 6 bases and J dropped 9; count of bases not matched to a gene: 12. The V gene's germline CDR1 is MNHEY and CDR2 SVGAGI. Specimen: peripheral blood. This TCR was sampled from a man aged 70-80 years with acute or convalescent COVID-19. The V call is TRBV6-5, the J call TRBJ1-2; 8 bases align to TRBD1. The CDR3 DNA reads as TGTGCCAGCAGCTCTACAAACAGGGGGAGAAGCTACACCTTC. It specifies CASSSTNRGRSYTF.